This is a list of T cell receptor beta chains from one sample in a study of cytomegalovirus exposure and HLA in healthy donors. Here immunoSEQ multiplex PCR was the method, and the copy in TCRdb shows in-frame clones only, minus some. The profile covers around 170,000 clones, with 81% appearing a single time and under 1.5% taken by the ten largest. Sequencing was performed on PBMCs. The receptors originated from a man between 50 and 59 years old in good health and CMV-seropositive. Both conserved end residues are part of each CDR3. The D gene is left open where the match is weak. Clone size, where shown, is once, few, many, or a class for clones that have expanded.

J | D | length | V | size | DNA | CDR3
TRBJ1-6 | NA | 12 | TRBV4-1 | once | TGCGCCAGCAGCCAAGGGAGGCGCCCCCTCCACTTT | CASSQGRRPLHF
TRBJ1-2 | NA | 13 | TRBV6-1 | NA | TGTGCCAGTAACATCAGGGGTTACTATGGCTACACCTTC | CASNIRGYYGYTF
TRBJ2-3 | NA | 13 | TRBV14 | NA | TGTGCCAGCACCGGTTCTAGCGTAGATACGCAGTATTTT | CASTGSSVDTQYF
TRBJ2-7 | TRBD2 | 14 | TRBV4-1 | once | TGCGCCAGCAGCCAAGCTAGCGGAGTCTACGAGCAGTACTTC | CASSQASGVYEQYF
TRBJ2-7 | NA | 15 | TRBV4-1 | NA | TGCGCCAGCAGCCAAGATGGCAGATATATCTACGAGCAGTACTTC | CASSQDGRYIYEQYF
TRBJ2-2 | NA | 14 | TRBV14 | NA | TGTGCCAGCAGCCGACAGACTAACACCGGGGAGCTGTTTTTT | CASSRQTNTGELFF
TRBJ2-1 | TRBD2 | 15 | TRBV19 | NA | TGTGCCAGTAGGGGGAGCGGGAGGAGTAACAATGAGCAGTTCTTC | CASRGSGRSNNEQFF
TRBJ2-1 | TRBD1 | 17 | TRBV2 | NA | TGTGCCACCTTGCTATGGGACAGGCTGAGCTCCTACAATGAGCAGTTCTTC | CATLLWDRLSSYNEQFF
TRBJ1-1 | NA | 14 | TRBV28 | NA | TGTGCCAGCATCTCGGAGGGAATCGCTACTGAAGCTTTCTTT | CASISEGIATEAFF
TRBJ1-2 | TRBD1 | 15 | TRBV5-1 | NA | TGCGCCAGCAGCTTGGAACAGGGGGCGGGCTATGGCTACACCTTC | CASSLEQGAGYGYTF
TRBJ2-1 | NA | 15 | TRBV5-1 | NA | TGCGCCAGCAGCTTGGAGGCGGCCTCCTACAATGAGCAGTTCTTC | CASSLEAASYNEQFF
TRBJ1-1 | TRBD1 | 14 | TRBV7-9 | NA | TGTGCCAGGTCAGGAGGGACAGGGTATACTGAAGCTTTCTTT | CARSGGTGYTEAFF
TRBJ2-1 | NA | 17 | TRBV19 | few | TGTGCCAGTAGTATGGTTCGGGTTAGCCGGACCTACAATGAGCAGTTCTTC | CASSMVRVSRTYNEQFF
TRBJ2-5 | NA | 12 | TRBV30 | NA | TGTGCCTGGGTGGTGACTCAAGAGACCCAGTACTTC | CAWVVTQETQYF
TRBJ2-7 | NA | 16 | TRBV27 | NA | TGTGCCAGCAGTTTATTCGAAGAGGAGACGGCATACGAGCAGTACTTC | CASSLFEEETAYEQYF
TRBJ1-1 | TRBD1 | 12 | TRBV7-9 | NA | TGTGCCAGCAGCTTCCCGACAGGGGTAGCTTTCTTT | CASSFPTGVAFF
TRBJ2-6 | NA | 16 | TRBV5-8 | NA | TGTGCCAGCAGCTTGGGCGCGATCTCTGGGGCCAACGTCCTGACTTTC | CASSLGAISGANVLTF
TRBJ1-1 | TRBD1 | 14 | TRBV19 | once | TGTGCCAGTAGATCGGGACAGGGGTGGACTGAAGCTTTCTTT | CASRSGQGWTEAFF
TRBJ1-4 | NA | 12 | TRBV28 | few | TGTGCCAGCAGTCTGACAGCTCGGAAACTGTTTTTT | CASSLTARKLFF
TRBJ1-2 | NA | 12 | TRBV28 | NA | TGTGCCAGCAGTCAGAGACTCTATGGCTACACCTTC | CASSQRLYGYTF
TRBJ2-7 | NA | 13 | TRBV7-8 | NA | TGTGCCAGCAGCTACATACAGGGCTACGAGCAGTACTTC | CASSYIQGYEQYF
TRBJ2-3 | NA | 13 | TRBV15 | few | TGTGCCACCAGCACCCCCTACCCGGATACGCAGTATTTT | CATSTPYPDTQYF
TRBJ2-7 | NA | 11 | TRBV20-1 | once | TGCAGTGCTAGGGGGGGGGCCCTGTTCCTGTTC | CSARGGALFLF
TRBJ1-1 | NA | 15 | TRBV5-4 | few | TGTGCCAGCAGCTTGGCCGCGGGAGAGAACACTGAAGCTTTCTTT | CASSLAAGENTEAFF
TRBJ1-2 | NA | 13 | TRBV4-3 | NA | TGCGCCAGCAGCCAAGTAAAAGGGAGAGGCTACACCTTC | CASSQVKGRGYTF
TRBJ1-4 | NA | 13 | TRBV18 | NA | TGTGCCAGCTCACCACCGAGTGTCGGAAAACTGTTTTTT | CASSPPSVGKLFF
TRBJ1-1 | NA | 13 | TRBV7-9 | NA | TGTGCCAGCAGCGTACAGGTGAACACTGAAGCTTTCTTT | CASSVQVNTEAFF
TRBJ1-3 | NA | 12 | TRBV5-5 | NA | TGTGCCAGCAGCCAGCGGCTCAACACCATATATTTT | CASSQRLNTIYF
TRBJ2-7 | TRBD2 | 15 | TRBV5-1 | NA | TGCGCCAGCAGCTTGGGGCCAGCGGGAGAGGGAGAGCAGTACTTC | CASSLGPAGEGEQYF
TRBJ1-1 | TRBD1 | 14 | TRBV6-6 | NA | TGTGCCAGCAATCAGGGGGCGCAGGTTACTGAAGCTTTCTTT | CASNQGAQVTEAFF
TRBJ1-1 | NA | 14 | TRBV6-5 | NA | TGTGCCAGCAGACGGGACACTGCCAGCAGGAGGGCTTTCTTT | CASRRDTASRRAFF
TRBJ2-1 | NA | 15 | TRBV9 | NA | TGTGCCAGCAGCGTGGAGCGGGTCTCCTACAATGAGCAGTTCTTC | CASSVERVSYNEQFF
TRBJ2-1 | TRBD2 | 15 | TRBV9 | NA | TGTGCCAGCAGCCCGACTAGCGGAGACTACAATGAGCAGTTCTTC | CASSPTSGDYNEQFF
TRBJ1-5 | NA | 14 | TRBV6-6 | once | TGTGCCAGCACCTATTGGGGGGACGGTCAGCCCCAGCATTTT | CASTYWGDGQPQHF
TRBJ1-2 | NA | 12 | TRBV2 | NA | TGTGCCAGCAGTGAACGGGTTTCTGGCTACACCTTC | CASSERVSGYTF